This TCR beta chain stems from a study of beta chain features in type 1 diabetes listed by TCRdb under 2018. Regarding the complete study: Patients and healthy donors did not differ in mean age, gender distribution, total cell number or subset yield. Whereas all 28 donors provided naive and central memory subsets, regulatory and stem cell-like memory subsets were isolated from just 8 patients and about eight healthy donors. A total of 100 million to 110 million sorted cells were examined across all samples, and a strong correlation was observed between cell number per subset and RNA yield. In the study, recently diagnosed type 1 diabetes patients and matched healthy donors were compared on the TCRB repertoires of their sorted circulating CD4+ T cell subsets. Points the paper makes about the study in general: In all four CD4+ subsets, TCRB CDR3 length was moderately but significantly shorter in type 1 diabetes patients. Because small numbers of individuals were included in the HLA sub-analyses, any influence of HLA type on TCRB rearrangement was left unresolved. At VDJ recombination sites, patients with type 1 diabetes made fewer insertions and deleted more nucleotides, a pattern implying thymic rearrangement abnormalities. Sequencing cDNA rather than genomic DNA could over-represent highly expressing activated cells, although activation and CD3 levels did not differ between groups. PCR might favor shorter templates, but patient and control samples were amplified and corrected together, so any skew would affect both groups equally. Naive, central memory and regulatory TCRB repertoires appeared to be more similar among patients than among healthy donors.

The entire isolated RNA was reverse transcribed using the High Capacity cDNA Reverse Transcription Kit, and thus expressed TCRB transcripts were sequenced. Deep immunoSEQ sequencing was performed on naive, central memory and regulatory T cell samples, with an average of roughly 4 million total reads per sample. Sorted cells were lysed in RLT buffer and RNA was extracted with DNase-treated RNeasy Micro or Mini kits, depending on cell number. To prevent cross-contamination, each cell subset was processed individually, whereas patient and healthy donor samples were processed jointly. The immunoSEQ multiplex PCR was used to amplify TCRB sequences from cDNA, yielding 87-bp fragments that span the CDR3 region. The amplicons were sequenced using the Illumina HiSeq platform. The paper's processing steps were these. PCR bias was corrected computationally using synthetic template baselines, and reads within Hamming distance 2 were collapsed, with unmergeable singletons discarded. Reads were aligned against IMGT so that V, D and J genes, CDR3 length and insertions or deletions at six rearrangement sites could be assigned. Within each subset, clonotype counts were normalized to sorted cell number, after which true diversity and Gini coefficients were computed with the tcR R package. The overlap coefficient, calculated on TCRB nucleotide sequences, was used to quantify repertoire sharing. The table was pulled from immuneACCESS by TCRdb, which kept in-frame rearrangements only. Such tables lose some clones; where checked, under half of the loss comes from unresolved V genes, and the rest has no known cause. Clonal size and the V and J genes are those of that table, whereas D and trimming came from the DNA. Within this sample are some 120,000 clones, with about 18% of them counted one time only. Approximately 2.5% of the sample is held by the ten biggest clonotypes.

From each donor, a single peripheral blood sample of about 110 mL on average was drawn into heparinised tubes. A BD FACSAria II was used to sort naive, central memory, regulatory and stem cell-like memory CD4+ T cells with a panel that included CD45RO, CCR7, CD25, CD127, CD95 and CD27. All sorted populations exceeded 95% purity. PBMCs were isolated right away by Lymphoprep density gradient centrifugation and were stained directly, without culture. Samples were stained and sorted in pairs, with one healthy donor and one patient per experiment, so that batch effects were minimized. There are many counts of this clone. Its antigen remains undetermined. Base qualities are not at hand, and no much larger clone is one base apart. The CDR3 starts with the cysteine, ends with the phenylalanine, and has 12 residues. Only the CDR3 DNA stays, 36 bases, in frame from base 1. Based on the germline V gene, the CDR1 and CDR2 sequences are SQVTM and ANQGSEA. V is clipped by 3 bases and J by 4 bases, and the sequence between their germline boundaries is 10 bases long.

The TCR was taken from a man younger than 35 with type 1 diabetes. The sample comprised central memory CD4+ T cells from blood. Recombination connected TRBV29-1 to TRBJ2-7; the D element could tentatively be TRBD1 or TRBD2, as 5 bases agree for each. The CDR3 is CSVDGTGYEQYF. The sequenced DNA is TGCAGCGTTGATGGGACCGGATACGAGCAGTACTTC.